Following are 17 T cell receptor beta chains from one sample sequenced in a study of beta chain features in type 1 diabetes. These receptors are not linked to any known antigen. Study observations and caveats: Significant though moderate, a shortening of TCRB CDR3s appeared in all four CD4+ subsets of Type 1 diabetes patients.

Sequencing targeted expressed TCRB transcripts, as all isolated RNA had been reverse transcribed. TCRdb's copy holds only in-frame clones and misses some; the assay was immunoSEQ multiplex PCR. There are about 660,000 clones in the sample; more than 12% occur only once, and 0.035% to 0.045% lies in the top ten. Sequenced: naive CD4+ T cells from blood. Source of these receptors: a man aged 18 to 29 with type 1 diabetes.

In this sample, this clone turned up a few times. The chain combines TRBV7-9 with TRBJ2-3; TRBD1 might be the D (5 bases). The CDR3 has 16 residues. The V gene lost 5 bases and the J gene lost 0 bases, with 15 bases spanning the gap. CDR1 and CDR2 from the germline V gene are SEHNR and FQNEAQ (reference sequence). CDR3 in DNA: TGTGCCAGCAGCGCCCGTAGACAGCCTAGCACAGATACGCAGTATTTT. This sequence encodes CASSARRQPSTDTQYF.

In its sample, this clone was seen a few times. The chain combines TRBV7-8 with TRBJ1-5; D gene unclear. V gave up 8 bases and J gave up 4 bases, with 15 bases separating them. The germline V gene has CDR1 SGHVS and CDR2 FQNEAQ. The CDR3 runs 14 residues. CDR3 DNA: TGTGCCAGCGGCAATCCGACCGAAAATCAGCCCCAGCATTTT. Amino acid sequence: CASGNPTENQPQHF.

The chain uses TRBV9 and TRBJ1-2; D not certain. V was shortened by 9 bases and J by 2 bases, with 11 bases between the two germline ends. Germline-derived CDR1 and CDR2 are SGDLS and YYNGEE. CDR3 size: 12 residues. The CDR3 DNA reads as TGTGCCACCCCCAGGCTGAACTATGGCTACACCTTC. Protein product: CATPRLNYGYTF.

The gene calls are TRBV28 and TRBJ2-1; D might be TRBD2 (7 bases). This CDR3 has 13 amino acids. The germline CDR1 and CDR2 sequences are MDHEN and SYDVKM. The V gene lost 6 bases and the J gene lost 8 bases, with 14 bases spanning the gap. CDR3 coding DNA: TGTGCCAGCAGGGGAGGGGGTCTAGATGAGCAGTTCTTC. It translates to CASRGGGLDEQFF.

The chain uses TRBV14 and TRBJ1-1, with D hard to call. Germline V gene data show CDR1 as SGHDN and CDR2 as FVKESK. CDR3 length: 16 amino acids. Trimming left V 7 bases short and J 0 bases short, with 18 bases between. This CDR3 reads CASTSSPLEVNTEAFF. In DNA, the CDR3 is TGTGCCAGCACCTCTTCCCCCCTAGAGGTGAACACTGAAGCTTTCTTT. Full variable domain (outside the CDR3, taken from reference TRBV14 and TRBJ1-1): EAGVTQFPSHSVIEKGQTVTLRCDPISGHDNLYWYRRVMGKEIKFLLHFVKESKQDESGMPNNRFLAERTGGTYSTLKVQPAELEDSGVYFCASTSSPLEVNTEAFFGQGTRLTVV.

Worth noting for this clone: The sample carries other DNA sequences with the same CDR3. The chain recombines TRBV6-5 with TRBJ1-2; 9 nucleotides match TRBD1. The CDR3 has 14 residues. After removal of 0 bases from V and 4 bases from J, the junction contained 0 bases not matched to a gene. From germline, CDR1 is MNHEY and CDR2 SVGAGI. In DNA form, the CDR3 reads TGTGCCAGCAGTTACTCGGACAGGGGCTATGGCTACACCTTC. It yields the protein CASSYSDRGYGYTF.

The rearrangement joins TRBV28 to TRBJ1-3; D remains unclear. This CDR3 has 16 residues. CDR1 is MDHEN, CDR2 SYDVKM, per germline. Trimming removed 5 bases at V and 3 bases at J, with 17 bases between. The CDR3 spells CASSDGRVPGGNTIYF. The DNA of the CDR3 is TGTGCCAGCAGTGATGGACGGGTCCCCGGTGGAAACACCATATATTTT.

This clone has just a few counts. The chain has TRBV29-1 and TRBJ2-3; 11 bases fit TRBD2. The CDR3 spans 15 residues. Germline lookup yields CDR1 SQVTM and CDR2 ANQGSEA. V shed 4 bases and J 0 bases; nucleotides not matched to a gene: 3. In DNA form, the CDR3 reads TGCAGCGTTGTGGCTAGCGGGGGGAGCACAGATACGCAGTATTTT. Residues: CSVVASGGSTDTQYF.

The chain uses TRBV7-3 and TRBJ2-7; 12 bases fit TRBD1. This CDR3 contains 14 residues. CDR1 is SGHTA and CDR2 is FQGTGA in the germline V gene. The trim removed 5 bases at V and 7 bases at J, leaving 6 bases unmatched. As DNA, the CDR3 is TGTGCCAGCAGCCGGGGACAGGGGGCGAAGGAGCAGTACTTC. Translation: CASSRGQGAKEQYF.

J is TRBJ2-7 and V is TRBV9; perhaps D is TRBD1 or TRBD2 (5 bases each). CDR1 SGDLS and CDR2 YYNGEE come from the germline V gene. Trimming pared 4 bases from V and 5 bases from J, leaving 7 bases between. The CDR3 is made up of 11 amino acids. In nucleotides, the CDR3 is TGTGCCAGCAGCAGGGACCACGAGCAGTACTTC. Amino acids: CASSRDHEQYF.

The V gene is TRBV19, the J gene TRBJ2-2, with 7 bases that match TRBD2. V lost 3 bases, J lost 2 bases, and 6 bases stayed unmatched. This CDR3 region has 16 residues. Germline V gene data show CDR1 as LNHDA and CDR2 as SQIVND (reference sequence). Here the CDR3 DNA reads TGTGCCAGTAGTATCTTGGGACTACCTAACACCGGGGAGCTGTTTTTT. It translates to CASSILGLPNTGELFF. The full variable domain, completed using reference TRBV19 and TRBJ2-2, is DGGITQSPKYLFRKEGQNVTLSCEQNLNHDAMYWYRQDPGQGLRLIYYSQIVNDFQKGDIAEGYSVSREKKESFPLTVTSAQKNPTAFYLCASSILGLPNTGELFFGEGSRLTVL.

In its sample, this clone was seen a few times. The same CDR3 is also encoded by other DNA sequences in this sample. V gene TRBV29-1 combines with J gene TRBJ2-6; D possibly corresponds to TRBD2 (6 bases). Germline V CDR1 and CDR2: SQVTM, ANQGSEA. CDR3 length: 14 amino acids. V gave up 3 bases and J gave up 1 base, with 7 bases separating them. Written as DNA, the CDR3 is TGCAGCGTTGAGGCGGGGTCTGGGGCCAACGTCCTGACTTTC. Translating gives CSVEAGSGANVLTF.

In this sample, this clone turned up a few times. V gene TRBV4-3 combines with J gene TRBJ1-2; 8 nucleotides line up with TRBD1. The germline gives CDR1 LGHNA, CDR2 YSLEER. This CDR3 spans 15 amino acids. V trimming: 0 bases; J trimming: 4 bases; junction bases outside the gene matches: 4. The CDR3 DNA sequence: TGCGCCAGCAGCCAAGATGGACAGGGCGGCTATGGCTACACCTTC. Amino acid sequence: CASSQDGQGGYGYTF.

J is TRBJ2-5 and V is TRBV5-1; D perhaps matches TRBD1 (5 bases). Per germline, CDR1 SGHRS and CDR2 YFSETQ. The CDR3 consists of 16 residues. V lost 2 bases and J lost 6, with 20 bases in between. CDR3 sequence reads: CASSFTRQGSLQTQYF. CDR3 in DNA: TGCGCCAGCAGCTTTACGCGGCAGGGTAGTCTGCAGACCCAGTACTTC.

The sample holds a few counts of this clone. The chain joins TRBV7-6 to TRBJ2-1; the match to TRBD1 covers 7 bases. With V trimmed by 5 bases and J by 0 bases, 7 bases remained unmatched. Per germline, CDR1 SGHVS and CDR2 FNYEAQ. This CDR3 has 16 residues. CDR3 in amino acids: CASSGLTGSSYNEQFF. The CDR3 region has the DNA TGTGCCAGCAGCGGGTTGACAGGGAGCTCCTACAATGAGCAGTTCTTC.

For the CDR3, the DNA is TGTGCCAGTAGCTCCGTTAACACTGAAGCTTTCTTT. This gives the protein CASSSVNTEAFF. J is TRBJ1-1 and V is TRBV19, with D uncertain. This CDR3 has 12 residues. Trimming took 6 bases from V and 2 from J, leaving 7 bases between them. Germline CDR1 LNHDA, CDR2 SQIVND (reference sequence). Drawing the rest from reference TRBV19 and TRBJ1-1, the complete variable domain is DGGITQSPKYLFRKEGQNVTLSCEQNLNHDAMYWYRQDPGQGLRLIYYSQIVNDFQKGDIAEGYSVSREKKESFPLTVTSAQKNPTAFYLCASSSVNTEAFFGQGTRLTVV.

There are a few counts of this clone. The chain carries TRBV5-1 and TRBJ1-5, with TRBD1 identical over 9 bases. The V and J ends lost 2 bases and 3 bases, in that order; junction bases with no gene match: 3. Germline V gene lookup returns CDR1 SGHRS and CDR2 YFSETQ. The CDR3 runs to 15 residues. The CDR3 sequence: CASSLQGAHNQPQHF. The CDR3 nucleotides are TGCGCCAGCAGCTTACAGGGGGCTCACAATCAGCCCCAGCATTTT.